The clone carrying this T cell receptor (beta chain) was seen a handful of times. Its antigen is not known. The data stem from a study of shared clonotypes between healthy human individuals. Study findings and constraints: The sharing of approximately 5.1% of naive CD4 clonotypes was seen across a few donors.

Germline V gene data show CDR1 as MDHEN and CDR2 as SYDVKM. The CDR3 has 10 amino acids. Samples underwent the assay at deep level. Several immunoSEQ plates received, in even portions, the genomic DNA of each subset. Clones were sequenced by immunoSEQ multiplex PCR, and TCRdb holds only the in-frame ones, with some missing. The sample has 2 million to 2.5 million clones, over 85% seen once. V and J are TRBV28 and TRBJ1-1, with TRBD1 as a possible D gene (6 bases). The sample taken for sequencing was naive CD4+ T cells from PBMCs. Subset reported: CD45RA+ positively selected. The sequence was collected from a man aged 18 to 30 in good health. Some clones in this sample may be carry-over from other donors' samples. Here the CDR3 DNA reads TGTGCGTGCGGGACAACTGAAGCTTTCTTT. This encodes CACGTTEAFF.